A selection of T cell receptor beta chains follows, all from one sample in a study of circulating tumor DNA in untreated peripheral T-cell lymphoma. Profiling relied on immunoSEQ multiplex PCR, and the TCRdb table lists in-frame clones only, not all of them. The sample shows some 10,000 clones, about 80% of them seen only once. Sequenced input: tumor tissue. These TCRs come from a human donor with peripheral T-cell lymphoma. Both conserved end residues are part of each CDR3. Fields, in order: V gene, J gene, clone size, D gene, CDR3 DNA, CDR3 protein. D genes are given only for firm matches. Expanded clones are given a class, and other clones once, few, many or no size at all.

>TRBV14|TRBJ1-1|NA|NA
TGTGCCAGCAGACACAGGTATGAGCCTGAAGCTTTCTTT
CASRHRYEPEAFF
>TRBV25-1|TRBJ1-1|few|NA
TGTGCCAGCAGTCGGGGTAACGTGAACACTGAAGCTTTCTTT
CASSRGNVNTEAFF
>TRBV10-2|TRBJ1-2|NA|TRBD1
TGCGCCAGCAGCTTGGACAGGGTGGATGGCTACACCTTC
CASSLDRVDGYTF
>TRBV23-1|TRBJ1-6|NA|NA
TGCGCCAGCAGTCAATCGCGAGGGGGTCGCCGTAATTCACCCCTCCACTTT
CASSQSRGGRRNSPLHF
>TRBV11-3|TRBJ1-1|NA|NA
TGTGCCAGCAGCTTATGGGGGGCAGGCACTGAAGCTTTCTTT
CASSLWGAGTEAFF
>TRBV6-8|TRBJ2-2|NA|TRBD2
TGTGCCAGCAGACCCGGGACTAGCTATGGGAGCGGGGAGCTGTTTTTT
CASRPGTSYGSGELFF
>TRBV28|TRBJ2-6|NA|TRBD1
TGTGCCAGCAGTTTGGACAGGTCATTCTCTGGGGCCAACGTCCTGATTTTC
CASSLDRSFSGANVLIF
>TRBV30|TRBJ1-2|NA|NA
TGTGCCTGGAATCGGGGGTATGGCTACACCTTC
CAWNRGYGYTF
>TRBV15|TRBJ2-7|NA|TRBD1
TGTGCCACCAGCCCCGGGACAGGGGGCTACGAGCAGTACTTC
CATSPGTGGYEQYF
>TRBV19|TRBJ1-2|NA|NA
TGTGCCAGTAGTATGTATGTGGGCTATGGCTACACCTTC
CASSMYVGYGYTF
>TRBV19|TRBJ2-1|once|NA
TGTGCCAGTAGTATAGCGTCCGGGTACAATGAGCAGTTCTTC
CASSIASGYNEQFF
>TRBV11-3|TRBJ2-2|few|TRBD2
TGTGCCAGCAGATCCGCGGGGGAGGGCACCGGGGAGCTGTTTTTT
CASRSAGEGTGELFF
>TRBV6-8|TRBJ2-1|few|NA
TGTGCCATCAGTGTAGAGTTAAGGAATGAGCAGTTCTTC
CAISVELRNEQFF
>TRBV28|TRBJ2-7|NA|TRBD1
TGTGCCAGCAGTCCGGACAGGGGGCAGACCTACGAGCAGTACTTC
CASSPDRGQTYEQYF
>TRBV5-1|TRBJ1-1|NA|NA
TGCGCCAGCAGCAGGTTCCCAGACAGCTTAAGCTGGAACATTGAAGCTTTCTTT
CASSRFPDSLSWNIEAFF
>TRBV7-5|TRBJ2-5|NA|NA
TGTGCCAGCAGCCCTAGTGCTTGGGGGGAGACCCAGTACTTC
CASSPSAWGETQYF
>TRBV18|TRBJ2-3|NA|TRBD2
TGTGCCAGCTCGCCCCTCGCGGGGGGTTGGGATACGCAGTATTTT
CASSPLAGGWDTQYF
>TRBV6-8|TRBJ2-7|NA|NA
TGTGCCAGCAGTCCCCAGGGCTACGAGCAGTACTTC
CASSPQGYEQYF